Following are 19 T cell receptor beta chains from one sample sequenced in a study of T cell clonality in common variable immunodeficiency. These TCRs' antigens remain unknown. Produced via immunoSEQ multiplex PCR; TCRdb's table is partial and in-frame only. The sample holds 20,000 to 30,000 clones, and no clone turns up only once. Study results and limitations: Fewer deletions and N-nucleotide insertions were reportedly seen in common variable immunodeficiency TCR beta sequences.

The sample was peripheral blood mononuclear cells. These receptors came from a human donor with common variable immunodeficiency.

This clone was recorded many times. The read ends 3 residues early relative to the CDR3; the germline J gene fills the gap. The genes are TRBV5-1 and TRBJ2-3, with 13 bases fitting TRBD2. Trimming took 4 bases from V and 3 from J; bases not matched to a gene: 8. Germline CDR1 reads SGHRS; CDR2 reads YFSETQ. The CDR3 covers 17 residues. The DNA read from the CDR3 is TGCGCCAGCAGCGCACTAGCGGGGGGGCGTGGAACAGATACG. Translation: CASSALAGGRGTDT. The CDR3, in full, reads CASSALAGGRGTDTQYF.

This clone has ten or more counts. The read ends 3 residues early relative to the CDR3; the germline J gene fills the gap. The V call is TRBV7-2, the J call TRBJ2-7; 7 bases align to TRBD2. This CDR3 has 14 residues. From germline, CDR1 is SGHTA and CDR2 FQGNSA. Germline trimming cut 2 bases from V and 3 bases from J; bases unmatched to any gene: 4. CDR3 DNA, as far as it was read: TGTGCCAGCAGCTTATTGGGACTAAGCTACGAG. Translated: CASSLLGLSYE. From start to end, the CDR3 is CASSLLGLSYEQYF.

There are a few counts of this clone. The sequenced CDR3 bases are TGTGCCAGCAGCTTGCTTTTAGGGGGCCGGGAAAAA. Amino acid sequence: CASSLLLGGREK. The complete CDR3 sequence is CASSLLLGGREKLFF. The chain uses TRBV5-6 and TRBJ1-4, with 7 nucleotides matching TRBD1. The read stops 3 residues short of the end of the CDR3; the missing end is completed from the germline J gene. Germline V gene lookup returns CDR1 SGHDT and CDR2 YYEEEE. The CDR3 is made up of 15 amino acids. Trimming at V came to 1 base and at J to 8 bases, leaving 8 bases not matched to a gene.

Ten or more counts support this clone. The read gets to within 3 residues of the CDR3 end, and the germline J gene fills in the rest. The same CDR3 is also encoded by other DNA sequences in this sample. This sequence joins TRBV7-7 and TRBJ2-2; the D gene is possibly TRBD2 (7 bases). The CDR3 runs to 14 residues. Per germline, CDR1 SSHAT and CDR2 FNYEAQ (reference sequence). V lost 1 base and J lost 7, with 10 bases in between. The CDR3 reads CASSLGGGDGELFF. CDR3 DNA, as far as it was read: TGTGCCAGCAGCTTAGGGGGGGGCGACGGGGAG.

This clone has a count of ten or more. Read sequence stops 3 residues before the CDR3 end, and the germline J gene provides the missing end. The chain links TRBV19 to TRBJ1-2; D unresolved. V was trimmed by 6 bases and J by 0 bases, leaving 5 bases between them. From germline, CDR1 is LNHDA and CDR2 SQIVND (reference sequence). The CDR3 has 12 amino acids. The CDR3 is CASRPANYGYTF. CDR3 DNA, as far as it was read: TGTGCCAGTAGGCCAGCTAACTATGGC.

There are a few counts of this clone. The CDR3 end is not reached by the read, which stops 3 residues before it; the germline J gene fills it in. Other DNA sequences from this sample encode an identical CDR3 as well. The rearrangement joins TRBV6-1 to TRBJ2-7, with TRBD2 matching 8 bases. CDR1 is MNHNS, CDR2 SASEGT, per germline. This CDR3 has 16 residues. Trimming removed 4 bases from V and 2 bases from J; junction bases left unmatched: 10. This chain's CDR3 is CASSVWSGGATYEQYF. CDR3 DNA, as far as it was read: TGTGCCAGCAGTGTATGGTCGGGGGGGGCTACCTACGAG.

This clone was counted at least ten times. Read data end 3 residues before the CDR3 end; the end is taken from the germline J gene. This chain connects TRBV7-2 to TRBJ2-1; TRBD2 matches 11 bases. V was clipped by 2 bases and J by 5 bases; unmatched bases: 2. The CDR3 is 15 amino acids. Looked up from germline, CDR1 is SGHTA and CDR2 is FQGNSA. CDR3 DNA (partial): TGTGCCAGCAGCTTAATGGGACTAGCGGACAATGAG. Translating it yields CASSLMGLADNE. The entire CDR3 reads CASSLMGLADNEQFF.

This clone was detected many times. The CDR3 goes on 3 residues after the read ends, and that part is filled in from the germline J gene. The chain links TRBV19 to TRBJ2-2; possible D gene TRBD1, 5 bases. Germline V gene lookup returns CDR1 LNHDA and CDR2 SQIVND (reference sequence). V gave up 3 bases and J gave up 2 bases, with 10 bases separating them. The CDR3 is made up of 15 amino acids. The CDR3 bases that were read are TGTGCCAGTAGTATTCTTGGGGCTAACACCGGGGAG. Its protein product is CASSILGANTGE. The entire CDR3 protein is CASSILGANTGELFF. The full variable domain, in which reference TRBV19 and TRBJ2-2 provide the parts outside the CDR3, is DGGITQSPKYLFRKEGQNVTLSCEQNLNHDAMYWYRQDPGQGLRLIYYSQIVNDFQKGDIAEGYSVSREKKESFPLTVTSAQKNPTAFYLCASSILGANTGELFFGEGSRLTVL.

This clone was detected many times. The read ends 3 residues before the CDR3 terminus; that terminus is restored from the germline J gene. The V gene is TRBV28, the J gene TRBJ2-3, with TRBD2 matching over 9 bases. CDR3 size: 14 residues. Trimming cost V 7 bases and J 0 bases; bases outside gene matches: 2. Germline V CDR1 and CDR2: MDHEN, SYDVKM. The CDR3 region is CASTTSGSTDTQYF. Partial CDR3 DNA: TGTGCCAGCACAACTAGCGGGAGCACAGATACG.

About this clone: With the read ending 3 residues before the CDR3 end, the germline J gene is used to fill in that end. The rearrangement joins TRBV7-2 to TRBJ1-6; TRBD1 matches 7 bases. Unmatched junction bases numbered 6, after V lost 1 base and J lost 9 bases. The CDR3 length is 15 residues. Germline CDR1 and CDR2: SGHTA and FQGNSA. The chain's CDR3 is CASSLVGDSGSPLHF. Partial CDR3 DNA: TGTGCCAGCAGCTTAGTTGGGGACAGTGGTTCACCC.

This clone has at least ten counts. Coverage ceases 3 residues before the CDR3 finishes, and the germline J gene fills in the end. The same CDR3 can be traced to other DNA sequences in this sample. The chain couples TRBV30 to TRBJ2-5, with 7 bases aligning to TRBD2. Per the germline V gene, CDR1 is GTSNPN and CDR2 is SVGIG (reference sequence). There are 13 residues in the CDR3. Trimming at V came to 1 base and at J to 5 bases, leaving 4 bases not matched to a gene. The CDR3 loop reads CAWSGGRGETQYF. CDR3 bases read: TGTGCCTGGAGTGGAGGGAGGGGTGAGACC.

This clone was counted at least ten times. The read stops 3 residues short of the end of the CDR3; the missing end is completed from the germline J gene. The chain employs TRBV7-9 and TRBJ2-2; no definite D call. V was cut by 2 bases and J by 6 bases, with 10 bases left in between. The germline V gene encodes CDR1 SEHNR and CDR2 FQNEAQ (reference sequence). The CDR3 runs to 14 residues. The CDR3: CASSLTTRAGELFF. The DNA read from the CDR3 is TGTGCCAGCAGCTTAACGACAAGGGCCGGGGAG.

This clone appeared many times. The read ends 3 residues before the CDR3 terminus; that terminus is restored from the germline J gene. The V gene is TRBV28, the J gene TRBJ1-2; no definite D call. Looked up from germline, CDR1 is MDHEN and CDR2 is SYDVKM. V lost 5 bases, J lost 2 bases, and 15 bases lay in between. The CDR3 extends over 15 amino acids. The covered CDR3 bases are TGTGCCAGCAGTACCGTTGGCCTAGACAACTATGGC. This codes for CASSTVGLDNYG. The CDR3 in its entirety is CASSTVGLDNYGYTF.

This clone was counted at least ten times. The CDR3 end falls 3 residues outside the read, so it is completed with the germline J gene. This sequence joins TRBV28 and TRBJ1-1; no definite D call. CDR1 and CDR2 from the germline V gene are MDHEN and SYDVKM. The CDR3 is 15 amino acids. The ends were cut back, 2 bases at V and 0 bases at J, with 10 bases in the middle. The CDR3 here is CASSLPGRLNTEAFF. The DNA read from the CDR3 is TGTGCCAGCAGTTTACCCGGCAGGTTGAACACTGAA.

Details on this clone: The read ends 3 residues early relative to the CDR3; the germline J gene fills the gap. The gene calls are TRBV10-2 and TRBJ2-3; 9 nucleotides agree with TRBD1. Trimming removed 7 bases from V and 5 bases from J; junction bases left unmatched: 7. The germline V gene encodes CDR1 WSHSY and CDR2 SAAADI. This CDR3 has 14 residues. Incomplete CDR3 DNA: TGCGCCAGCAACCACAGGGGGCAAAGAGATACG. This codes for CASNHRGQRDT. The full CDR3 reads CASNHRGQRDTQYF.

This clone showed up many times. With the read ending 3 residues before the CDR3 end, the germline J gene is used to fill in that end. The genes are TRBV19 and TRBJ2-5; 11 bases match TRBD2. This CDR3 is 16 amino acids long. The V gene end was trimmed by 5 bases and the J gene end by 2 bases; junction bases not matched to a gene: 7. Germline CDR1 is LNHDA and CDR2 is SQIVND (reference sequence). The part of the CDR3 DNA that was read is TGTGCCAGTAGTCCCGGACTAGCGGGTTTACAAGAGACC. It specifies CASSPGLAGLQET. The CDR3 as a whole reads CASSPGLAGLQETQYF.

This clone was seen only a few times. The read halts 3 residues ahead of the CDR3 end, with the missing end drawn from the germline J gene. The rearrangement uses TRBV25-1 and TRBJ2-2; 8 bases are a match to TRBD1. Trimming at V came to 3 bases and at J to 3 bases, leaving 6 bases not matched to a gene. The CDR3 consists of 16 residues. Germline V gene lookup returns CDR1 MGHDK and CDR2 SYGVNS. The CDR3 DNA, read in part, is TGTGCCAGCAGTGATCCGCGGACAGGGTACACCGGGGAG. Encoded protein: CASSDPRTGYTGE. The CDR3 in its entirety is CASSDPRTGYTGELFF. The whole variable domain, filled in from reference TRBV25-1 and TRBJ2-2, reads EADIYQTPRYLVIGTGKKITLECSQTMGHDKMYWYQQDPGMELHLIHYSYGVNSTEKGDLSSESTVSRIRTEHFPLTLESARPSHTSQYLCASSDPRTGYTGELFFGEGSRLTVL.

This clone was picked up many times. From the germline J gene comes the end of the CDR3, since the read stops 3 residues before it. V usage is TRBV7-2 and J usage is TRBJ1-2; 8 bases match TRBD1. Germline-derived CDR1 and CDR2 are SGHTA and FQGNSA. J was trimmed by 7 bases and V by 4 bases; bases with no gene match: 11. CDR3 size: 15 residues. This chain's CDR3 is CASSSPPGQGAGYTF. Partial CDR3 DNA: TGTGCCAGCAGCTCCCCCCCAGGACAGGGAGCTGGC.

The CDR3 protein is CASSINPRGRNTEAFF. The CDR3 bases that were read are TGTGCCAGTAGTATAAACCCCCGGGGGAGGAACACTGAA. The rearrangement uses TRBV19 and TRBJ1-1; a possible D gene is TRBD1 (5 bases). The missing CDR3 end, 3 residues past where the read stops, is filled in from the germline J gene. V dropped 2 bases and J dropped 1 base, with 14 bases sitting between them. The CDR3 loop spans 16 amino acids. Germline V gene sequence: CDR1 LNHDA, CDR2 SQIVND (reference sequence).